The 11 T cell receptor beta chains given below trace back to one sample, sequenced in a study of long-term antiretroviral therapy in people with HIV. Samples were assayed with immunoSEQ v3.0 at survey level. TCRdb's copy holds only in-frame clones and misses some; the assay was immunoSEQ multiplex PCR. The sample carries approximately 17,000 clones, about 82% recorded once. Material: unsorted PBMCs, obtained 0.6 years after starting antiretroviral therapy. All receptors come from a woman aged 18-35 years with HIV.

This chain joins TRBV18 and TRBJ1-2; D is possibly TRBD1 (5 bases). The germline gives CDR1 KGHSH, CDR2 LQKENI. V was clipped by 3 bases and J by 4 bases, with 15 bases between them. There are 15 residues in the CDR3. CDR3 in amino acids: CASSPGDGVIYGYTF. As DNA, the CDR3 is TGTGCCAGCTCACCGGGGGACGGGGTGATCTATGGCTACACCTTC.

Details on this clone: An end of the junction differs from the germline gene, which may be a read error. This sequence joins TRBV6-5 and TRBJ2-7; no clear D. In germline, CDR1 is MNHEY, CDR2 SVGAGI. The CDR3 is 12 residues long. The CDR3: CAISAEDYEQYF. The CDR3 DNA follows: TGTGCCATCAGTGCAGAAGACTACGAGCAGTACTTC.

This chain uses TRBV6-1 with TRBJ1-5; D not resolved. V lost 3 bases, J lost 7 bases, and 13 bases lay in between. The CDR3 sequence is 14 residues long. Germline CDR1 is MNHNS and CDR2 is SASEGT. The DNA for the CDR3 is TGTGCCAGCAGTGACAGCCCGATAGAACAGCCCCAGCATTTT. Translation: CASSDSPIEQPQHF.

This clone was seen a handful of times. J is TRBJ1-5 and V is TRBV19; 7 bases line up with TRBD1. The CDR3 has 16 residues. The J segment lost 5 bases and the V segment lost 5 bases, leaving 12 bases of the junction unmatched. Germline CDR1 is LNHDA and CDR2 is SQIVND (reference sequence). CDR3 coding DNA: TGTGCCAGTAGTCTGGCAGGGGGTCCCTTGGATCAGCCCCAGCATTTT. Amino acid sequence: CASSLAGGPLDQPQHF. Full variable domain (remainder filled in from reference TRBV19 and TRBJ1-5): DGGITQSPKYLFRKEGQNVTLSCEQNLNHDAMYWYRQDPGQGLRLIYYSQIVNDFQKGDIAEGYSVSREKKESFPLTVTSAQKNPTAFYLCASSLAGGPLDQPQHFGDGTRLSIL.

CDR3 loop: CASSLTGQGAREKLFF. The CDR3 DNA reads as TGCGCCAGCAGCTTGACAGGGCAGGGGGCGCGAGAAAAACTGTTTTTT. V usage is TRBV5-1 and J usage is TRBJ1-4, with TRBD1 identical over 8 bases. Germline V lookup: CDR1 SGHRS, CDR2 YFSETQ. With 1 base clipped from V and 8 bases from J, the junction kept 10 bases outside the gene matches. This CDR3 is 16 amino acids long.

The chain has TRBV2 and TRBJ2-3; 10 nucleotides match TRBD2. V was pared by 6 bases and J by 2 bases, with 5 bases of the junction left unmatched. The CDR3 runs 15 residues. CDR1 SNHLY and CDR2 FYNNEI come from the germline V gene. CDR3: CASRTLAGYTDTQYF. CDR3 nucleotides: TGTGCCAGCAGGACACTAGCGGGATACACAGATACGCAGTATTTT. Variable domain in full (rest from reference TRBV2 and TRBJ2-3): EPEVTQTPSHQVTQMGQEVILRCVPISNHLYFYWYRQILGQKVEFLVSFYNNEISEKSEIFDDQFSVERPDGSNFTLKIRSTKLEDSAMYFCASRTLAGYTDTQYFGPGTRLTVL.

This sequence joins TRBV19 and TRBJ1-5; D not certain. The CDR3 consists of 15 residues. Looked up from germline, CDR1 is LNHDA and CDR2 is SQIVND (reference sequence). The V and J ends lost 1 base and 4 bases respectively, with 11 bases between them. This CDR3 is CASSIVRQINQPQHF. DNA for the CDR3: TGTGCCAGTAGTATAGTGAGGCAGATTAATCAGCCCCAGCATTTT.

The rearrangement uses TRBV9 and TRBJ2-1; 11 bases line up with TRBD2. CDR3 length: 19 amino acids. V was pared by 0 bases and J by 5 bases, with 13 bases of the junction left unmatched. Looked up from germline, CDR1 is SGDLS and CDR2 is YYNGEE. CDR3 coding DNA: TGTGCCAGCAGCGTAGTGTCCGGTCGGGCTAGCGGGAGGAACAATGAGCAGTTCTTC. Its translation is CASSVVSGRASGRNNEQFF.

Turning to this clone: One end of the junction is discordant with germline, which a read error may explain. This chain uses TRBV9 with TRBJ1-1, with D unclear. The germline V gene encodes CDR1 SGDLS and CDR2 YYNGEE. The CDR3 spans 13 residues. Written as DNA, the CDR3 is TGTGCCAGCAGCGCGTACCTTTGGAGTGAAGCTTCCTTT. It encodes CASSAYLWSEASF.

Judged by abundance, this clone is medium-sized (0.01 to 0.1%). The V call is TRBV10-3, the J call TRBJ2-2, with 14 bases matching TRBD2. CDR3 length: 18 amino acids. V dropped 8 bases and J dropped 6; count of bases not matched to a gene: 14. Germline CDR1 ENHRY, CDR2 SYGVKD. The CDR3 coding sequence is TGTGCCATCGGACAGACTAGCGGGAGGGCTGGCGGCGCCGGGGAGCTGTTTTTT. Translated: CAIGQTSGRAGGAGELFF.

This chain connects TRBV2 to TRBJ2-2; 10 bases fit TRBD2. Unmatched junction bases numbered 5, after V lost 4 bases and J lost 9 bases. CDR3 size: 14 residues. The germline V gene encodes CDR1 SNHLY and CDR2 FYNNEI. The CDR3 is CASSAAGGPRELFF. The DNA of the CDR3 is TGTGCCAGCAGTGCAGCGGGGGGGCCTAGGGAGCTGTTTTTT.